The next 9 T cell receptor beta chains were all read from a single sample in a study of human T cells and chemical hapten exposure. MiXCR was run by TCRdb on the RACE reads, yielding one entry per CDR3 protein. In the table there are 350,000 to 400,000 distinct CDR3 sequences, 5.1% of which are singletons. Time point here: pre-sensitization, week 0. Specified treatment: therapeutic diphenylcyclopropenone sensitization with weekly scalp DPC. The specimen was whole blood, collected in connection with sensitization to the hapten diphenylcyclopropenone (DPC). The source is a woman between 50 and 59 years old with alopecia areata. Some clones in this sample may be carry-over from other donors' samples.

This clonotype was found many times. This chain connects TRBV9 to TRBJ1-6; 9 bases are shared with TRBD1. The CDR3 contains 14 residues. The V segment lost 0 bases and the J segment 12 bases; nucleotides outside the gene matches: 4. Germline CDR1 and CDR2: SGDLS and YYNGEE. CDR3: CASSVEGQGRPLHF. The CDR3, as DNA: TGTGCCAGCAGCGTAGAGGGACAGGGAAGACCCCTCCACTTT.

This clonotype was recorded many times. The gene calls are TRBV2 and TRBJ2-2; no firm D call. V was shortened by 4 bases and J by 1 base, with 10 bases between the two germline ends. This CDR3 contains 15 residues. Germline V gives CDR1 SNHLY, CDR2 FYNNEI. The CDR3 spells CASSAWMENTGELFF. CDR3 nucleotide sequence: TGTGCCAGCAGTGCTTGGATGGAGAACACCGGGGAGCTGTTTTTT.

This clonotype was counted only a few times. The chain carries TRBV18 and TRBJ1-5; D remains unclear. The CDR3 loop spans 15 amino acids. CDR1 and CDR2 from the germline V gene are KGHSH and LQKENI. Trimming shortened V by 5 bases and J by 4 bases, and 15 bases separated the two germline ends. The CDR3 here is CASSYGILRNQPQHF. In DNA form, the CDR3 reads TGTGCCAGCTCATATGGGATTTTGAGGAATCAGCCCCAGCATTTT.

The chain recombines TRBV6-2 or TRBV6-3 with TRBJ1-6; D remains unclear. The germline V gene has CDR1 MNHEY and CDR2 SVGEGT. CDR3 length: 14 amino acids. V gave up 3 bases and J gave up 9 bases, with 12 bases separating them. The DNA for the CDR3 is TGTGCCAGCAGTTATACGGACCGTCGTTCACCCCTCCACTTT. It is translated as CASSYTDRRSPLHF.

This clonotype was recorded many times. The V call is TRBV6-1, the J call TRBJ2-1, with 11 bases fitting TRBD2. The CDR3 has 15 amino acids. Germline V CDR1 and CDR2: MNHNS, SASEGT. Trimming at V came to 6 bases and at J to 3 bases, leaving 4 bases not matched to a gene. The CDR3 protein is CASSPSGRIYNEQFF. CDR3 sequence (DNA): TGTGCCAGCAGCCCTAGCGGGAGGATCTACAATGAGCAGTTCTTC.

This clonotype has only a few counts. The rearrangement joins TRBV7-2 to TRBJ1-1, with D possibly being TRBD1 (6 bases). Germline CDR1 reads SGHTA; CDR2 reads FQGNSA. This CDR3 spans 13 amino acids. Trimming stripped 2 bases from V and 6 bases from J, with 10 bases between. The DNA of the CDR3 is TGTGCCAGCAGCTTAAGGGGGACCCCTGAAGCTTTCTTT. The encoded protein is CASSLRGTPEAFF.

The table lists this clonotype with a few counts. The J gene is TRBJ1-5, the V gene TRBV20-1; no clear D gene. V was cut by 0 bases and J by 5 bases, with 11 bases left in between. The CDR3 covers 14 residues. The germline V gene has CDR1 DFQATT and CDR2 SNEGSKA (reference sequence). The CDR3 nucleotides are TGCAGTGCTAGAGATTTGTCTGTTGATCAGCCCCAGCATTTT. Translated, it gives CSARDLSVDQPQHF.

This clonotype came up many times. V and J are TRBV6-1 and TRBJ2-7; D is unclear. Trimming cost V 4 bases and J 2 bases, with 12 bases left between them. The CDR3 is 14 amino acids. Per the germline V gene, CDR1 is MNHNS and CDR2 is SASEGT. This CDR3 reads CASSGWTPPYEQYF. The CDR3 nucleotides are TGTGCCAGCAGTGGGTGGACGCCTCCCTACGAGCAGTACTTC.

Many counts were recorded for this clonotype. The CDR3 loop is CASSQEATAGIDTQYF. In DNA form, the CDR3 reads TGTGCCAGCAGCCAAGAGGCCACGGCGGGGATAGATACGCAGTATTTT. This sequence joins TRBV4-2 and TRBJ2-3, with D possibly matching TRBD2 (6 bases). Germline assignment: CDR1 LGHNA and CDR2 YNFKEQ. V lost 0 bases to trimming and J lost 5 bases, with 15 bases between them. The CDR3 consists of 16 residues.